The rows below give T cell receptor beta chains drawn from one sample of a study of T cells expressing NK-cell markers. TCRdb reprocessed the 5' RACE reads, keeping one entry per CDR3 protein, no DNA. In total, the table holds 500,000 to 700,000 distinct CDR3 sequences. Sequenced material: blood T cells: a sorted CD56 or NKG2C T cell subset, CD4+ or CD8+ T cells, or bulk PBMC T cells (not recorded which). Receptor source: a man younger than 30 in good health. Each CDR3 is given with its conserved first and last residue.

v_call	j_call	cdr3_aa
TRBV4-2	TRBJ2-3	CASSQGPAITDTQYF
TRBV6-5	TRBJ2-1	CASSIDRIEQFF
TRBV7-2	TRBJ2-3	CASSPLGRLGTDTQYF
TRBV7-9	TRBJ2-1	CARNGDRGTLEFF
TRBV5-1	TRBJ2-1	CASSLGGSGTTDNEQFF
TRBV5-6	TRBJ2-5	CASSRSPGQSEYF
TRBV10-3	TRBJ2-1	CAISELGSRQFF
TRBV21-1	TRBJ2-7	CARPEAETNYEQYF
TRBV7-2	TRBJ2-2	CASSLEDRADTGELFF
TRBV27	TRBJ2-7	CASSFRGTGTYEQYF
TRBV12-3/TRBV12-4	TRBJ2-6	CASTQRSGANVLTF
TRBV6-6	TRBJ2-7	CASREDGPSYEQYF
TRBV10-2	TRBJ2-3	CASRANTDTQYF
TRBV9	TRBJ2-1	CASTDGRDGEQFF
TRBV12-3/TRBV12-4	TRBJ2-3	CASSLGPGDTQYF
TRBV28	TRBJ2-4	CASSFDKNIQYF
TRBV6-2/TRBV6-3	TRBJ2-7	CASSPDGSGYEQYF
TRBV5-1	TRBJ2-2	CASSTRLEYTGELFF
TRBV29-1	TRBJ2-5	CSVGDRAVETQYF
TRBV11-2	TRBJ2-3	CASSGLAGGSDTQYF
TRBV4-1	TRBJ2-4	CASSQVTVRNIQYF
TRBV6-1	TRBJ2-1	CASKSVGAWNEQFF
TRBV20-1	TRBJ2-1	CSPQQGQDEQFF
TRBV3-1	TRBJ2-7	CASSQLSSGSGYEQYF
TRBV7-9	TRBJ1-2	CASIPGGPRGYTF
TRBV18	TRBJ2-6	CASSPRGQSSGANVLTF
TRBV7-6	TRBJ2-2	CAIYLVSGGRSGELFF
TRBV9	TRBJ1-4	CASSVGGTATNEKLFF
TRBV5-1	TRBJ2-4	CASSPGLAGEDIQYF
TRBV5-1	TRBJ2-5	CASSARDGQETQYF
TRBV5-1	TRBJ2-7	CASSRGTSAYEQYF
TRBV2	TRBJ1-5	CASSEGAGNQPQHF
TRBV6-1	TRBJ1-6	CASSESGLRSPLHF
TRBV28	TRBJ1-1	CASSLVGTKTEAFF
TRBV12-3/TRBV12-4	TRBJ2-5	CASRGTDLSQYF
TRBV29-1	TRBJ2-1	CSVEMVGGHGGNEQFF
TRBV6-5	TRBJ2-1	CASSYEATGNNEQFF
TRBV5-1	TRBJ2-5	CASSLEVAGPRETQYF
TRBV7-8	TRBJ1-2	CASSLVQGANYGYTF
TRBV20-1	TRBJ2-2	CSARVSSSGLYTGELFF
TRBV18	TRBJ2-5	CASSPSGETQYF
TRBV12-3/TRBV12-4	TRBJ2-2	CASSPLGTGELFF
TRBV7-9	TRBJ2-7	CASSLAAGQSSYEQYF
TRBV12-3/TRBV12-4	TRBJ2-1	CASSLVGKDEQFF
TRBV20-1	TRBJ2-1	CSARSEKGGSIGEQFF
TRBV3-1	TRBJ2-1	CASSQAAGQFSYNEQFF
TRBV7-2	TRBJ2-1	CASSLFSGGTGNEQFF
TRBV12-5	TRBJ2-1	CASGLAGGNEQFF
TRBV27	TRBJ2-5	CASSFRDRGQETQYF
TRBV7-7	TRBJ2-5	CASSLGKRETQYF
TRBV14	TRBJ2-1	CASSQDQASGRAKPQIF
TRBV29-1	TRBJ2-1	CSVAVGLAGGYEKFF
TRBV4-3	TRBJ2-1	CASSQDASLTYNEQFF
TRBV12-5	TRBJ2-5	CASGFRTSGSLIETQYF
TRBV12-3/TRBV12-4	TRBJ1-2	CASRLNRAGYTF
TRBV6-5	TRBJ1-2	CASSFTRGQSRGYTF